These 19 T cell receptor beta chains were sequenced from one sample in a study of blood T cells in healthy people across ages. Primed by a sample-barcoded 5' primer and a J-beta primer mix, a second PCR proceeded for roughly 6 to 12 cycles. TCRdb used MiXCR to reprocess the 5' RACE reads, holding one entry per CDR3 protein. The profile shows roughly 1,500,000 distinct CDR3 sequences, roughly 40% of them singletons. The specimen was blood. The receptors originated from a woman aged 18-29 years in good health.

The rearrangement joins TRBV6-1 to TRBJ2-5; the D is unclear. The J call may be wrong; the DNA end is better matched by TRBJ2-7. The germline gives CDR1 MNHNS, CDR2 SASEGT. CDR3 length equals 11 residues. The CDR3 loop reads CASTRASEQYF. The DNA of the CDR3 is TGTGCCAGCACCCGGGCGAGCGAGCAGTACTTC.

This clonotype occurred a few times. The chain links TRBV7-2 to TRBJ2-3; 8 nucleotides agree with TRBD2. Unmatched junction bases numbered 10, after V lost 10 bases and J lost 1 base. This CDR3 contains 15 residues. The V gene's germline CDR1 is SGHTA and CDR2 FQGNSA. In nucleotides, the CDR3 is TGTGCCACCGTACGGGCTAGCGGGCGCACAGATACGCAGTATTTT. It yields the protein CATVRASGRTDTQYF. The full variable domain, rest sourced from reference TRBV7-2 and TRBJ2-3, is GAGVSQSPSNKVTEKGKDVELRCDPISGHTALYWYRQSLGQGLEFLIYFQGNSAPDKSGLPSDRFSAERTGGSVSTLTIQRTQQEDSAVYLCATVRASGRTDTQYFGPGTRLTVL.

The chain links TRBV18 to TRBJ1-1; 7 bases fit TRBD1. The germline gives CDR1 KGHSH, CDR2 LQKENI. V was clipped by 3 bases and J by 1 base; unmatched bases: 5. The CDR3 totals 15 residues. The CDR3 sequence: CASSPAGGTNTEAFF. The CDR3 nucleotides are TGTGCCAGCTCACCGGCAGGGGGGACGAACACTGAAGCTTTCTTT.

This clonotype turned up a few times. The CDR3 sequence: CASNPGQQSSVQFF. The CDR3 coding sequence is TGCGCCAGCAACCCGGGACAGCAATCTTCAGTGCAGTTCTTC. The chain combines TRBV5-1 with TRBJ2-1, with 7 bases matching TRBD1. The ends lost 6 bases at V and 12 bases at J; junction bases unmatched: 15. Germline CDR1 SGHRS, CDR2 YFSETQ. The length of the CDR3 is 14 residues.

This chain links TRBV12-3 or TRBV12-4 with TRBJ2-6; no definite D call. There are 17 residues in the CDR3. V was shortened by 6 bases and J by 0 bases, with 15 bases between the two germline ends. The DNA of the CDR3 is TGTGCCAGCAGGCCCCGTGTCAGGAACTCTGGGGCCAACGTCCTGACTTTC. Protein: CASRPRVRNSGANVLTF.

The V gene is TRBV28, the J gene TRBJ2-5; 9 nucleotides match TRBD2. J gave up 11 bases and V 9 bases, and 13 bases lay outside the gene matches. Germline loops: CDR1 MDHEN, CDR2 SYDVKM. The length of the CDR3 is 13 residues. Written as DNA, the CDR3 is TGTGCCAGTGGCGGGGGGGCTTTCGATGAGCAGTACTTC. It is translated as CASGGGAFDEQYF.

CDR3 residues: CSVSSRSYEQYF. The CDR3 nucleotides are TGCAGCGTTTCTAGCAGGTCCTACGAGCAGTACTTC. The rearrangement uses TRBV29-1 and TRBJ2-7, with a tentative D call TRBD2 (5 bases). V was trimmed by 5 bases and J by 1 base, leaving 9 bases between them. CDR1 and CDR2 from the germline V gene are SQVTM and ANQGSEA. The CDR3 is 12 amino acids.

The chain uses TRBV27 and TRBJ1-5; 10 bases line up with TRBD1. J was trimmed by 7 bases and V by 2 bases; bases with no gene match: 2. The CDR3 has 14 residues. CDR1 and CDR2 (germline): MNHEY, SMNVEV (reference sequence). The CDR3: CASSLRTGGQPQHF. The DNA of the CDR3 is TGTGCCAGCAGTTTACGGACAGGGGGGCAGCCCCAGCATTTT.

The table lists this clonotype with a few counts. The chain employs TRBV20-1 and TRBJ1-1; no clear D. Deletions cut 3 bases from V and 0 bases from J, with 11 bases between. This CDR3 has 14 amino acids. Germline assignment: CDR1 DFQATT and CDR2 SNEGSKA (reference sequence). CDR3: CSARRGLMNTEAFF. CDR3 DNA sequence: TGCAGTGCTAGGCGAGGCCTCATGAACACTGAAGCTTTCTTT.

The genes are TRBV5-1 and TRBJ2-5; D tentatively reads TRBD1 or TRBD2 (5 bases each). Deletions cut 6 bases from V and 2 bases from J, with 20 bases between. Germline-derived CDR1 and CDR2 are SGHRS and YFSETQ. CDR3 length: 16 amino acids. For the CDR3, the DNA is TGCGCCAGCACCCCTCGTGGGACCCGAGGGCAAGAGACCCAGTACTTC. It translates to CASTPRGTRGQETQYF.

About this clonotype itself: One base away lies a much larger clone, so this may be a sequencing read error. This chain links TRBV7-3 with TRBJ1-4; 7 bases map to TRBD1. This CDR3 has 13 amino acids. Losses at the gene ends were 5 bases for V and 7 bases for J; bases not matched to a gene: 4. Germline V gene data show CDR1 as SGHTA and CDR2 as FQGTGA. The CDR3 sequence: CASSVNRGEKLFF. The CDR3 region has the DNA TGTGCCAGCAGCGTAAACAGGGGTGAAAAACTGTTTTTT.

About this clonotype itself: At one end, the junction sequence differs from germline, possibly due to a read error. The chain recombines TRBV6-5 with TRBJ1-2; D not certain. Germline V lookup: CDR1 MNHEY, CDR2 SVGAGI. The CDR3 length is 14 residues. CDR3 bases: TGTGCCAGCAGTTACAGGGAAAAGGACTATGGCTGCACCTTC. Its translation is CASSYREKDYGCTF.

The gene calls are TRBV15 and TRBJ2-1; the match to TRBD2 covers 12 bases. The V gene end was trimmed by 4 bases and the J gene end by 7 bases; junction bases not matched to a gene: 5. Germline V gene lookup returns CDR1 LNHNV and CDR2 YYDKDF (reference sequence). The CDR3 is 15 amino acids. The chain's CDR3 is CATSTPSGGANEQFF. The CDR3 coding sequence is TGTGCCACCAGCACCCCTAGCGGGGGGGCGAATGAGCAGTTCTTC.

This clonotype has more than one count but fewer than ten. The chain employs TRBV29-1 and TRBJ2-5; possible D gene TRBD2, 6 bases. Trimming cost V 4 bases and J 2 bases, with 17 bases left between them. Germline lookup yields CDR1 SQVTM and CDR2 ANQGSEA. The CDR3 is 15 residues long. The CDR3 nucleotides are TGCAGCGTTGTACTTAGGCTAGCGCGTCAAGAGACCCAGTACTTC. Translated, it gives CSVVLRLARQETQYF.

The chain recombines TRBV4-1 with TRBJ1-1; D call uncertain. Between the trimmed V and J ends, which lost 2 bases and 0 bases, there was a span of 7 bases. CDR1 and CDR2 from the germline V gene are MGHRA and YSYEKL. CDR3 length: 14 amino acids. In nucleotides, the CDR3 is TGCGCCAGCAGCCAATTCCCGATGAACACTGAAGCTTTCTTT. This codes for CASSQFPMNTEAFF.

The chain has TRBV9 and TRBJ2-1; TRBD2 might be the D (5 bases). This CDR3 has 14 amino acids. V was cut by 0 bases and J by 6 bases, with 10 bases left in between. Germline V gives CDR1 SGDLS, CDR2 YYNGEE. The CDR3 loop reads CASSVAAGSNEQFF. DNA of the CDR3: TGTGCCAGCAGCGTAGCTGCGGGTTCCAATGAGCAGTTCTTC.

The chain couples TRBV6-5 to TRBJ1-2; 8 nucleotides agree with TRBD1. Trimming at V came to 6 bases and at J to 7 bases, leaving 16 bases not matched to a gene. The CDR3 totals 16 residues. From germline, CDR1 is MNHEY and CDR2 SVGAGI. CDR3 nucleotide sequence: TGTGCCAGCAGCTCCGGGACAGGACTACCGCTATCTGGCTACACCTTC. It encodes CASSSGTGLPLSGYTF.

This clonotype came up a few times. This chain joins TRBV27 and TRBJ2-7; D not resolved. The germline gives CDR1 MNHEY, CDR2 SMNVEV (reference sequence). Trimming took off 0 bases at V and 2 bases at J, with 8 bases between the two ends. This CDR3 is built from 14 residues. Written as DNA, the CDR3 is TGTGCCAGCAGTTTATCGGTGAATGCCTACGAGCAGTACTTC. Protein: CASSLSVNAYEQYF.

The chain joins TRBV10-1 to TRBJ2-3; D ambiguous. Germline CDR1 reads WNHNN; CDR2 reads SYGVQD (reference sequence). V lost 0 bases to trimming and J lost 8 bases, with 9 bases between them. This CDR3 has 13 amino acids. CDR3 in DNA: TGCGCCAGCAGTGAGTCGGCCCGGAGTACGCAGTATTTT. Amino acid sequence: CASSESARSTQYF.